These 10 T cell receptor beta chains originate from one sample sequenced in a study of cytomegalovirus exposure and HLA in healthy donors. Libraries were prepared by immunoSEQ multiplex PCR; TCRdb keeps only in-frame clonotypes and omits some of them. The table has over 100,000 clones, over 85% seen once. The specimen sequenced was PBMCs. These receptors all come from a woman younger than 35 in good health and CMV-seronegative.

This clone has a handful of counts. The rearrangement uses TRBV28 and TRBJ2-7; 8 nucleotides align to TRBD2. The CDR3 loop spans 15 amino acids. Per the germline V gene, CDR1 is MDHEN and CDR2 is SYDVKM. V was pared by 2 bases and J by 3 bases, with 6 bases of the junction left unmatched. Here the CDR3 reads CASSLLGTRVYEQYF. The CDR3 bases are TGTGCCAGCAGTTTACTCGGGACTAGAGTCTACGAGCAGTACTTC.

The chain employs TRBV10-2 and TRBJ2-4; the D gene is possibly TRBD2 (6 bases). Germline V CDR1 and CDR2: WSHSY, SAAADI. This CDR3 is built from 17 residues. The V end was cut by 0 bases, the J end by 2 bases, with 14 bases between. CDR3 protein: CASSESLSGLPKNIQYF. In DNA form, the CDR3 reads TGCGCCAGCAGTGAGTCATTAAGCGGGCTTCCCAAAAACATTCAGTACTTC.

V and J are TRBV19 and TRBJ1-2, with 10 bases fitting TRBD1. Germline V gene lookup returns CDR1 LNHDA and CDR2 SQIVND (reference sequence). J gave up 4 bases and V 2 bases, and 4 bases lay outside the gene matches. The length of the CDR3 is 15 residues. CDR3 nucleotide sequence: TGTGCCAGTAGTATAACGACAGGGGGCGGCTATGGCTACACCTTC. As protein: CASSITTGGGYGYTF.

V is TRBV27 and J is TRBJ2-1, with D perhaps TRBD1 (6 bases). V shed 5 bases and J shed 3 bases, with 14 bases lying between them. Germline V gene lookup returns CDR1 MNHEY and CDR2 SMNVEV (reference sequence). The CDR3 extends over 15 amino acids. As DNA, the CDR3 is TGTGCCAGCAGTCTCCCCGGACAGATCTACAATGAGCAGTTCTTC. Translation gives CASSLPGQIYNEQFF.

The chain uses TRBV5-1 and TRBJ2-7; a possible D gene is TRBD1 (5 bases). This CDR3 region has 13 residues. Per the germline V gene, CDR1 is SGHRS and CDR2 is YFSETQ. V was trimmed by 4 bases and J by 3 bases, leaving 11 bases between them. The CDR3 spells CASSNLDSYEQYF. The DNA of the CDR3 is TGCGCCAGCAGCAACCTAGACAGCTACGAGCAGTACTTC. Variable domain in full (rest from reference TRBV5-1 and TRBJ2-7): KAGVTQTPRYLIKTRGQQVTLSCSPISGHRSVSWYQQTPGQGLQFLFEYFSETQRNKGNFPGRFSGRQFSNSRSEMNVSTLELGDSALYLCASSNLDSYEQYFGPGTRLTVT.

The chain's CDR3 is CASSLAGNTGELFF. The CDR3 nucleotides are TGTGCCAGCAGTTTGGCAGGGAACACCGGGGAGCTGTTTTTT. The chain is built from TRBV27 and TRBJ2-2; D is undetermined. Germline V gene lookup returns CDR1 MNHEY and CDR2 SMNVEV (reference sequence). CDR3 length: 14 residues. V lost 3 bases to trimming and J lost 1 base, with 6 bases between them.

The rearrangement joins TRBV13 to TRBJ2-1, with 7 bases lining up with TRBD2. The CDR3 has 16 amino acids. Looked up from germline, CDR1 is PRHDT and CDR2 is FYEKMQ (reference sequence). With V trimmed by 5 bases and J by 0 bases, 7 bases remained unmatched. DNA for the CDR3: TGTGCCAGCAGCATTAGCGGCGGGAGCTCCTACAATGAGCAGTTCTTC. It translates to CASSISGGSSYNEQFF.

The chain has TRBV7-9 and TRBJ1-5; 9 nucleotides agree with TRBD1. In germline, CDR1 is SEHNR, CDR2 FQNEAQ (reference sequence). The CDR3 has 15 residues. After removal of 5 bases from V and 5 bases from J, the junction contained 7 bases not matched to a gene. The CDR3, as DNA: TGTGCCAGCAGCGAAGGACAGGGGAACCATCAGCCCCAGCATTTT. It specifies CASSEGQGNHQPQHF.

This clone has just one count. V and J are TRBV27 and TRBJ2-7; D gene ambiguous. Trimming removed 3 bases from V and 3 bases from J, with 9 bases in between. Germline V gene lookup returns CDR1 MNHEY and CDR2 SMNVEV (reference sequence). The CDR3 contains 13 residues. The CDR3 is CASSFAENYEQYF. CDR3 sequence (DNA): TGTGCCAGCAGTTTCGCGGAAAACTACGAGCAGTACTTC.

The V and J genes are TRBV25-1 and TRBJ1-4, with 8 bases lining up with TRBD1. CDR3 length: 16 residues. With V trimmed by 7 bases and J by 3 bases, 10 bases remained unmatched. Germline assignment: CDR1 MGHDK and CDR2 SYGVNS. The CDR3 DNA is TGTGCCAGCAAGGCGGGCAGGGGGCTTTCTAATGAAAAACTGTTTTTT. Translation: CASKAGRGLSNEKLFF.